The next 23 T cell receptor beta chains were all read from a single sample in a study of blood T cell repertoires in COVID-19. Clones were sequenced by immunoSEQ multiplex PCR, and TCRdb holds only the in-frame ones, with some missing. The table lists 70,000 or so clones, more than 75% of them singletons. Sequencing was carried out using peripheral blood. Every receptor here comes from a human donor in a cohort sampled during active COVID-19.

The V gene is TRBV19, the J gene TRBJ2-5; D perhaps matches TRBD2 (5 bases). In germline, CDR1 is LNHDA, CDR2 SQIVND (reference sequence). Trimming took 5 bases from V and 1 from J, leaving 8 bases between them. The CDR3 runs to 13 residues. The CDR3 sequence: CASSGGFQETQYF. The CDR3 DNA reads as TGTGCCAGTAGTGGAGGATTCCAAGAGACCCAGTACTTC. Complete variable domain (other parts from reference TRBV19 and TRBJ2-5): DGGITQSPKYLFRKEGQNVTLSCEQNLNHDAMYWYRQDPGQGLRLIYYSQIVNDFQKGDIAEGYSVSREKKESFPLTVTSAQKNPTAFYLCASSGGFQETQYFGPGTRLLVL.

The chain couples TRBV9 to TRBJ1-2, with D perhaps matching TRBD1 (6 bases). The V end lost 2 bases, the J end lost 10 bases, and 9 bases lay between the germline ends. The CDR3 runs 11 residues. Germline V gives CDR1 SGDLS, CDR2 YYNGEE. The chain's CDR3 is CASSVRQDYTF. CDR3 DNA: TGTGCCAGCAGCGTCAGACAGGACTACACCTTC.

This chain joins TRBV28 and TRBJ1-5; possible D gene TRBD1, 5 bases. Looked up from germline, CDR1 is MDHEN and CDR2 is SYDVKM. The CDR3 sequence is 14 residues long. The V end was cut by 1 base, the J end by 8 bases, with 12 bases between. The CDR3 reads CASSLYGAREPQHF. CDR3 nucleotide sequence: TGTGCCAGCAGTTTATATGGGGCACGGGAGCCCCAGCATTTT.

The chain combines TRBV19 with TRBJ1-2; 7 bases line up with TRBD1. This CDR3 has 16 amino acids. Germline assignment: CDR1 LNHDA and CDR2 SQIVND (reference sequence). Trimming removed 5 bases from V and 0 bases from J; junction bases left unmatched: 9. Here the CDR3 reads CASSLLSGTANYGYTF. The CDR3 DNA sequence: TGTGCCAGTAGTTTGTTATCCGGGACAGCTAACTATGGCTACACCTTC. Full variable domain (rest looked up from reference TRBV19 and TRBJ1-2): DGGITQSPKYLFRKEGQNVTLSCEQNLNHDAMYWYRQDPGQGLRLIYYSQIVNDFQKGDIAEGYSVSREKKESFPLTVTSAQKNPTAFYLCASSLLSGTANYGYTFGSGTRLTVV.

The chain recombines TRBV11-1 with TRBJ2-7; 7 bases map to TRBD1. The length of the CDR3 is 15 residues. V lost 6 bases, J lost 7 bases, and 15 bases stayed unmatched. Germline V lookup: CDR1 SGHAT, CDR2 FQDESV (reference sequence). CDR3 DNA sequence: TGTGCCAGCAGTAATTCCGGGACAGTCCTAGGGGAGCAGTACTTC. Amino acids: CASSNSGTVLGEQYF.

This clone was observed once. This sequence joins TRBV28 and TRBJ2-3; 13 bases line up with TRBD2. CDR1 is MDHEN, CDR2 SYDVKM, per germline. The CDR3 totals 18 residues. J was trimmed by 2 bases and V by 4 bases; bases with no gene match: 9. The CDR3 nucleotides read TGTGCCAGCAGTTATTCCCGGACTAGCGGGGGACCCACAGATACGCAGTATTTT. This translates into CASSYSRTSGGPTDTQYF.

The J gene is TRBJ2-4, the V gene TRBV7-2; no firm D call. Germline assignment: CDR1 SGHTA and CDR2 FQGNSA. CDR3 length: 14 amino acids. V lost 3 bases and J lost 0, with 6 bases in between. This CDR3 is CASSLAPAKNIQYF. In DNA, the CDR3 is TGTGCCAGCAGCTTGGCCCCAGCCAAAAACATTCAGTACTTC. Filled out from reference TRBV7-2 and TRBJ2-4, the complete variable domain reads GAGVSQSPSNKVTEKGKDVELRCDPISGHTALYWYRQSLGQGLEFLIYFQGNSAPDKSGLPSDRFSAERTGGSVSTLTIQRTQQEDSAVYLCASSLAPAKNIQYFGAGTRLSVL.

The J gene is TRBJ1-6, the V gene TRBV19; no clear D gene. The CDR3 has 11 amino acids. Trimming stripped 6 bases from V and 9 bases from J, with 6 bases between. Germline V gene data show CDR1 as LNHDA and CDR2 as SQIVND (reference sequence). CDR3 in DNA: TGTGCCAGTAGGGCCCGTTCACCCCTCCACTTT. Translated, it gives CASRARSPLHF.

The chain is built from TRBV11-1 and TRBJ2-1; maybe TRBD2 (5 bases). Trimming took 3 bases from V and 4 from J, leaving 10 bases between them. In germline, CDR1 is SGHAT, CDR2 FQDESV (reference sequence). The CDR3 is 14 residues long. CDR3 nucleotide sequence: TGTGCCAGCAGCTTCGAGAGGAGGTACAATGAGCAGTTCTTC. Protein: CASSFERRYNEQFF.

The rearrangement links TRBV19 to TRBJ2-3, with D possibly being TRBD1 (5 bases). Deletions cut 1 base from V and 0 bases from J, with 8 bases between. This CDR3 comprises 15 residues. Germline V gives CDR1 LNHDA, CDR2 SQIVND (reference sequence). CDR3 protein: CASSIGGSSTDTQYF. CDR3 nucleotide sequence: TGTGCCAGTAGTATAGGGGGCAGTAGCACAGATACGCAGTATTTT.

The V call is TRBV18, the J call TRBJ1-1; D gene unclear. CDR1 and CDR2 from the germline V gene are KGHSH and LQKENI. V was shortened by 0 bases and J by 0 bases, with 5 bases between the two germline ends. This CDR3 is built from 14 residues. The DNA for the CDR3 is TGTGCCAGCTCACCACCATCGGTGAACACTGAAGCTTTCTTT. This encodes CASSPPSVNTEAFF.

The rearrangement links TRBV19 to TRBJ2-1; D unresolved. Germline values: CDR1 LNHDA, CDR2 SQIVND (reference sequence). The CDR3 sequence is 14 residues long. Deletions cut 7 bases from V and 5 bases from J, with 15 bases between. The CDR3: CASKNSPVDNEQFF. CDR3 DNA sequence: TGTGCCAGTAAAAATAGTCCCGTGGACAATGAGCAGTTCTTC.

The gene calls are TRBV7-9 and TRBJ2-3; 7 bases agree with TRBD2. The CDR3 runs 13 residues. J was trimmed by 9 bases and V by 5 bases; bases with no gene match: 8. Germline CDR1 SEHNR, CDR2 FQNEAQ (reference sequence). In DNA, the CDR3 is TGTGCCAGCAGCCCTTGGGGCGGGGGAACGCAGTATTTT. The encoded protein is CASSPWGGGTQYF.

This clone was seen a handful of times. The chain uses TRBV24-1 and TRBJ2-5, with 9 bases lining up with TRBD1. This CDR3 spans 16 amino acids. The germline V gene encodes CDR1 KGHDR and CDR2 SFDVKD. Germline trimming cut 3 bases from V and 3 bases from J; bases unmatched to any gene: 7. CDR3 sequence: CATSDTRTGGKETQYF. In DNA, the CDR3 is TGTGCCACCAGTGATACTCGAACAGGGGGCAAAGAGACCCAGTACTTC.

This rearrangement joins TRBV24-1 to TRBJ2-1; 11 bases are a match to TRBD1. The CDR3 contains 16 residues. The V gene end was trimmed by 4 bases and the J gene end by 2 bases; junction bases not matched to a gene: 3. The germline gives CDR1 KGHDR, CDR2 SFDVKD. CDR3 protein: CATSDEGQGAYNEQFF. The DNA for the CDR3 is TGTGCCACCAGTGACGAGGGACAGGGGGCCTACAATGAGCAGTTCTTC.

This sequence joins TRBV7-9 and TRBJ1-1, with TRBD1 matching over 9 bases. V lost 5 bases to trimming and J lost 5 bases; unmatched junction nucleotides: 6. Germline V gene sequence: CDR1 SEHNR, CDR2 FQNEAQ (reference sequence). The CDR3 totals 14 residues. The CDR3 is CASSKRQGGTEAFF. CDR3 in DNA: TGTGCCAGCAGCAAGCGACAGGGGGGGACTGAAGCTTTCTTT.

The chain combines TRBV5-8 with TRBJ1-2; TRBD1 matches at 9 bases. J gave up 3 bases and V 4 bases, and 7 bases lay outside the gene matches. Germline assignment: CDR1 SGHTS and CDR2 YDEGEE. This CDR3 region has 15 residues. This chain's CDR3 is CASSIWTGVDYGYTF. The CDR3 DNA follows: TGTGCCAGCAGCATCTGGACAGGGGTGGACTATGGCTACACCTTC.

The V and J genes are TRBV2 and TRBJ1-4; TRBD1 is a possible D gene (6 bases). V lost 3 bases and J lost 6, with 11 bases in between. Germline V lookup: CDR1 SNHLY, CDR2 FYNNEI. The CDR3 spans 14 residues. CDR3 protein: CASSDGGADEKLFF. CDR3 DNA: TGTGCCAGCAGTGATGGGGGCGCGGATGAAAAACTGTTTTTT.

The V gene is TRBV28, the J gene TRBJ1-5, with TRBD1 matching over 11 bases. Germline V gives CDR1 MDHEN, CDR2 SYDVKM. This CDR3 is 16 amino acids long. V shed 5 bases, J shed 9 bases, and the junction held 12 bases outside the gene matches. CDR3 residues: CASSLTGTGGSGPQHF. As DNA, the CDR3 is TGTGCCAGCAGTCTTACCGGGACAGGGGGGTCGGGGCCCCAGCATTTT.

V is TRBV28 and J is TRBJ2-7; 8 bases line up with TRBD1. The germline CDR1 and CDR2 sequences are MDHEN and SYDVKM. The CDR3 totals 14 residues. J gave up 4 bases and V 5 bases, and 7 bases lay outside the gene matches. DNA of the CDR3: TGTGCCAGCAGTCCTTGGACAGGGTCTTACGAGCAGTACTTC. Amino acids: CASSPWTGSYEQYF. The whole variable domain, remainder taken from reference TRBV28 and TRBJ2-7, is DVKVTQSSRYLVKRTGEKVFLECVQDMDHENMFWYRQDPGLGLRLIYFSYDVKMKEKGDIPEGYSVSREKKERFSLILESASTNQTSMYLCASSPWTGSYEQYFGPGTRLTVT.

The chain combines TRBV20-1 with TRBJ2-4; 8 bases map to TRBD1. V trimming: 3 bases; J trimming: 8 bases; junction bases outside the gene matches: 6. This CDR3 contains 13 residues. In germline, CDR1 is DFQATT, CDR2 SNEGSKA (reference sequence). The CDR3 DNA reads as TGCAGTGCTAGTGGGACAGGCTTGGACATTCAGTACTTC. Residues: CSASGTGLDIQYF.

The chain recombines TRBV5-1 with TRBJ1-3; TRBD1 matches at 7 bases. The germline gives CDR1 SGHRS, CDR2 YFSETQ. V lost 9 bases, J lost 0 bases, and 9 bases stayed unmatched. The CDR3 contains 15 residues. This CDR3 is CATSRGDSSGNTIYF. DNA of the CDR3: TGCGCCACCTCCCGAGGGGACAGCTCTGGAAACACCATATATTTT. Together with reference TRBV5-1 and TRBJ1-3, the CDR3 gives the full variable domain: KAGVTQTPRYLIKTRGQQVTLSCSPISGHRSVSWYQQTPGQGLQFLFEYFSETQRNKGNFPGRFSGRQFSNSRSEMNVSTLELGDSALYLCATSRGDSSGNTIYFGEGSWLTVV.

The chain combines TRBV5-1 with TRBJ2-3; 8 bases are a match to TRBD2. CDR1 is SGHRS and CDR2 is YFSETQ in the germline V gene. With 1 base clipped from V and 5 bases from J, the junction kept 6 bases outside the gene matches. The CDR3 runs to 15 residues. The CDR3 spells CASSLSQAGVDTQYF. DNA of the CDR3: TGCGCCAGCAGCTTGTCTCAAGCGGGAGTAGATACGCAGTATTTT.